The 8 T cell receptor beta chains below all came from one sample that was sequenced in a study of blood T cells in healthy people across ages. A second PCR of 7 to 11 cycles used a sample-barcoded 5' primer and a J-beta primer mix. MiXCR, applied by TCRdb to the 5' RACE reads, yields one record per CDR3 protein. The top ten hold about 20% of the sample, which has 850,000 to 1,000,000 distinct CDR3 sequences, 45% to 60% seen once. Sequenced material: blood. Every receptor here comes from an older woman in good health.

The chain carries TRBV20-1 and TRBJ2-4; maybe TRBD2 (6 bases). Per germline, CDR1 DFQATT and CDR2 SNEGSKA (reference sequence). V was shortened by 0 bases and J by 0 bases, with 18 bases between the two germline ends. The CDR3 runs to 18 residues. CDR3 coding DNA: TGCAGTGCTAGAGATTTAGGGGCTAGCGCCCTAGCCAAAAACATTCAGTACTTC. Protein: CSARDLGASALAKNIQYF.

This clonotype has a handful of counts. It may be a read error: a sequence one base away is much more abundant. This chain connects TRBV7-9 to TRBJ2-1; 7 bases map to TRBD1. The CDR3 spans 13 residues. V lost 8 bases and J lost 5; bases outside the gene matches: 6. Germline V CDR1 and CDR2: SEHNR, FQNEAQ (reference sequence). CDR3 in DNA: TGTGCCAGCGAAATGGGGACAGACAATGAGCAGTTCTTC. Its translation is CASEMGTDNEQFF.

Notes on this clonotype: Germline is not matched at one junction end, which may reflect a read error. The V call is TRBV7-9, the J call TRBJ2-3; 13 bases match TRBD2. CDR1 is SEHNR, CDR2 FQNEAQ, per germline (reference sequence). The CDR3 extends over 20 amino acids. The CDR3, as DNA: TGTGCCAGCAGCTTCCCCGGGACTAGCGGGACTAAACCCAGCACAGATGCGCAGTATTTT. Encoded protein: CASSFPGTSGTKPSTDAQYF.

This clonotype came up many times. This chain links TRBV9 with TRBJ2-5, with D perhaps matching TRBD2 (5 bases). Germline CDR1 and CDR2: SGDLS and YYNGEE. Trimming shortened V by 4 bases and J by 5 bases, and 18 bases separated the two germline ends. The CDR3 runs 15 residues. For the CDR3, the DNA is TGTGCCAGCAGCCCCCCGGGCGATGGCGGGGAGACCCAGTACTTC. It specifies CASSPPGDGGETQYF.

The chain is built from TRBV3-1 and TRBJ2-3, with D possibly being TRBD2 (6 bases). This CDR3 has 14 residues. Trimming left V 3 bases short and J 2 bases short, with 9 bases between. In germline, CDR1 is LGHDT, CDR2 YNNKEL (reference sequence). In nucleotides, the CDR3 is TGTGCCAGCAGCCAGCCGGGGGACACAGATACGCAGTATTTT. As protein: CASSQPGDTDTQYF.

This clonotype came up a few times. This sequence joins TRBV7-9 and TRBJ1-2, with no clear D. This CDR3 contains 13 residues. Germline CDR1 is SEHNR and CDR2 is FQNEAQ (reference sequence). Trimming removed 5 bases from V and 1 base from J, with 8 bases in between. The DNA for the CDR3 is TGTGCCAGCAGCCCGGGAATTAACTATGGCTACACCTTC. It codes for CASSPGINYGYTF.

This clonotype was observed a single time. This chain connects TRBV20-1 to TRBJ2-4, with TRBD1 matching over 8 bases. The J call may be in error: the DNA end matches TRBJ2-7 better. Germline V gives CDR1 DFQATT, CDR2 SNEGSKA (reference sequence). This CDR3 is built from 14 residues. CDR3 in amino acids: CSAQTGAKAYEQYF. In DNA form, the CDR3 reads TGCAGTGCTCAGACAGGGGCGAAGGCCTACGAGCAGTACTTC.

Only a few counts were recorded for this clonotype. The chain employs TRBV14 and TRBJ1-4; D is perhaps TRBD1 (5 bases). Trimming removed 4 bases at V and 7 bases at J, with 10 bases between. The CDR3 has 13 residues. Germline CDR1 SGHDN, CDR2 FVKESK. CDR3 amino acids: CASSRGAFEKLFF. CDR3 nucleotide sequence: TGTGCCAGCAGCCGGGGCGCGTTTGAAAAACTGTTTTTT.